This T cell receptor beta chain was obtained from a study of identical twins. Study conclusions and caveats: Monozygotic twin pairs showed more out-of-frame TCR alpha sharing than models estimated.

In the case of this clonotype: Its specificity is unknown.

Trimming shortened V by 6 bases and J by 5 bases, and 25 bases separated the two germline ends. CDR3 size: 17 residues. CDR1 is MDHEN, CDR2 SYDVKM, per germline. A universal primer site arose from template switching, and cDNA bore unique molecular identifiers. From the 5' RACE reads, TCRdb called clonotypes with MiXCR, one entry per CDR3 protein. Of about 340,000 distinct CDR3 sequences detected, approximately 13% appear once; the ten largest clones hold roughly 7%. These same records also appear under a second study, on yellow fever vaccine responses in identical twins. Turning to that study: Each twin's T cell response to the vaccine was reported to look partly convergent and partly personalized.

Sequencing input: CD8+ T cells sorted from blood. V usage is TRBV28 and J usage is TRBJ2-5; D ambiguous. The sequence was obtained from a woman under 30 in good health. The CDR3 here is CASSSYYDGSSLETQYF. The CDR3, as DNA: TGTGCCAGCAGCAGTTATTACGATGGTAGCAGTCTGGAGACCCAGTACTTC.